Each of the 22 T cell receptor beta chains below was sequenced from the same sample in a study of CD8+ T cells in alopecia areata. As the sequencing template, cDNA was produced by extracting RNA and reverse transcribing it. Profiled with immunoSEQ multiplex PCR; TCRdb holds only in-frame clones, not every one. Altogether 140,000 or so clones are present, approximately 60% being singletons, with the ten largest covering 30% to 45%. Sequenced sample: CD8+ T cells sorted from blood. These receptors all stem from a human donor in good health.

The chain carries TRBV5-1 and TRBJ2-1; 8 bases are a match to TRBD1. The germline V gene has CDR1 SGHRS and CDR2 YFSETQ. V was pared by 0 bases and J by 7 bases, with 3 bases of the junction left unmatched. This CDR3 region has 14 residues. The CDR3 is CASSLGQGMNEQFF. The CDR3, as DNA: TGCGCCAGCAGCTTGGGACAGGGGATGAATGAGCAGTTCTTC. The complete variable domain, with remaining parts taken from reference TRBV5-1 and TRBJ2-1, reads KAGVTQTPRYLIKTRGQQVTLSCSPISGHRSVSWYQQTPGQGLQFLFEYFSETQRNKGNFPGRFSGRQFSNSRSEMNVSTLELGDSALYLCASSLGQGMNEQFFGPGTRLTVL.

The rearrangement joins TRBV4-1 to TRBJ2-1, with 8 bases fitting TRBD1. J was trimmed by 6 bases and V by 5 bases; bases with no gene match: 12. From germline, CDR1 is MGHRA and CDR2 YSYEKL. The CDR3 has 16 residues. CDR3 in DNA: TGCGCCAGCAGCGTAAAAAGGGACAGGTTACTCAATGAGCAGTTCTTC. It encodes CASSVKRDRLLNEQFF.

The sample holds a few counts of this clone. The chain couples TRBV6-4 to TRBJ2-7; D unclear. This CDR3 has 10 amino acids. In germline, CDR1 is MRHNA, CDR2 SNTAGT. Trimming removed 10 bases at V and 1 base at J, with 5 bases between. This CDR3 reads CAKPSYEQYF. The CDR3 nucleotides are TGTGCCAAACCTTCCTACGAGCAGTACTTC.

This clone was recorded only once. V usage is TRBV15 and J usage is TRBJ2-7; 7 bases align to TRBD1. The CDR3 is 16 amino acids. J gave up 5 bases and V 0 bases, and 10 bases lay outside the gene matches. From germline, CDR1 is LNHNV and CDR2 YYDKDF (reference sequence). As DNA, the CDR3 is TGTGCCACCAGCAGAGATTGGGGAGACAGGGTGAACGAGCAGTACTTC. Residues: CATSRDWGDRVNEQYF.

V and J are TRBV29-1 and TRBJ2-7; weak D call: TRBD2 (6 bases). Between the trimmed V and J ends, which lost 4 bases and 3 bases, there was a span of 16 bases. The germline V gene encodes CDR1 SQVTM and CDR2 ANQGSEA. The CDR3 consists of 14 residues. The CDR3 is CSVAVAERSYEQYF. The CDR3 nucleotides read TGCAGCGTTGCGGTAGCGGAACGAAGCTACGAGCAGTACTTC.

The chain is built from TRBV13 and TRBJ2-2, with 9 positions matching TRBD2. The CDR3 runs to 14 residues. Germline CDR1 reads PRHDT; CDR2 reads FYEKMQ (reference sequence). Trimming took 5 bases from V and 6 from J; bases not matched to a gene: 4. The CDR3 region is CASSTTSGPGELFF. In DNA form, the CDR3 reads TGTGCCAGCAGCACCACTAGCGGGCCCGGGGAGCTGTTTTTT. The complete variable domain, with remaining parts taken from reference TRBV13 and TRBJ2-2, reads AAGVIQSPRHLIKEKRETATLKCYPIPRHDTVYWYQQGPGQDPQFLISFYEKMQSDKGSIPDRFSAQQFSDYHSELNMSSLELGDSALYFCASSTTSGPGELFFGEGSRLTVL.

This chain uses TRBV27 with TRBJ1-1, with TRBD1 identical over 7 bases. The V gene's germline CDR1 is MNHEY and CDR2 SMNVEV (reference sequence). CDR3 length equals 15 residues. The ends lost 5 bases at V and 8 bases at J; junction bases unmatched: 14. The CDR3 DNA reads as TGTGCCAGCAGTCGACAGGGCGGGGCGAACTGGGAAGCTTTCTTT. Protein: CASSRQGGANWEAFF.

As DNA, the CDR3 is TGTGCCAGCAGCCAAGAAAACCGGGACATTCGATATACGCAGTATTTT. Its translation is CASSQENRDIRYTQYF. The genes are TRBV14 and TRBJ2-3, with a possible D match to TRBD1 (6 bases). CDR1 is SGHDN, CDR2 FVKESK, per germline. Trimming left V 0 bases short and J 7 bases short, with 17 bases between. The CDR3 covers 16 residues.

The genes are TRBV29-1 and TRBJ2-7; either TRBD1 or TRBD2 may fit D (5 bases each). V shed 1 base and J shed 12 bases, with 13 bases lying between them. CDR3 length: 11 amino acids. Germline assignment: CDR1 SQVTM and CDR2 ANQGSEA. DNA for the CDR3: TGCAGCGTTGAAGTACGTGGGGGAGTGTACTTC. Protein sequence: CSVEVRGGVYF.

The CDR3 region is CASSLNDRFEAFF. Here the CDR3 DNA reads TGTGCCAGCAGCCTAAACGACAGGTTTGAAGCTTTCTTT. The genes are TRBV7-2 and TRBJ1-1, with D possibly matching TRBD1 (6 bases). The germline V gene has CDR1 SGHTA and CDR2 FQGNSA. The V gene lost 5 bases and the J gene lost 7 bases, with 14 bases spanning the gap. CDR3 size: 13 residues.

The chain links TRBV5-1 to TRBJ1-1, with unresolved D. V lost 4 bases and J lost 3, with 16 bases in between. This CDR3 is 15 amino acids long. In germline, CDR1 is SGHRS, CDR2 YFSETQ. DNA for the CDR3: TGCGCCAGCAGCCCGGAGTCGTGGCTCGACACTGAAGCTTTCTTT. Its protein is CASSPESWLDTEAFF.

This clone was picked up one time. The rearrangement uses TRBV6-5 and TRBJ2-1, with 12 bases fitting TRBD2. J lost 4 bases, V lost 4 bases, and 2 bases had no gene match. Per germline, CDR1 MNHEY and CDR2 SVGAGI. The CDR3 has 15 residues. The CDR3, as DNA: TGTGCCAGCAGTTTCACTAGCGGGGGGTACAATGAGCAGTTCTTC. Protein: CASSFTSGGYNEQFF.

The J gene is TRBJ1-1, the V gene TRBV25-1; TRBD1 is a possible D gene (6 bases). V was pared by 6 bases and J by 0 bases, with 14 bases between. Germline CDR1 is MGHDK and CDR2 is SYGVNS. The CDR3 is 15 amino acids. The CDR3 sequence is CASSEAGGMNTEAFF. CDR3 in DNA: TGTGCCAGCAGCGAAGCGGGGGGCATGAACACTGAAGCTTTCTTT.

The CDR3 is CASSFGVAREQYF. For the CDR3, the DNA is TGCGCCAGCAGCTTCGGAGTAGCACGCGAGCAGTACTTC. The V gene is TRBV5-1, the J gene TRBJ2-7; no definite D call. Trimming cost V 2 bases and J 6 bases, with 12 bases left between them. The CDR3 runs to 13 residues. Per germline, CDR1 SGHRS and CDR2 YFSETQ.

The rearrangement links TRBV5-6 to TRBJ2-5; D is uncertain. Germline V gene data show CDR1 as SGHDT and CDR2 as YYEEEE. The V and J ends lost 3 bases and 3 bases respectively, with 6 bases between them. The CDR3 sequence is 12 residues long. The chain's CDR3 is CASSSYKETQYF. In DNA, the CDR3 is TGTGCCAGCAGCTCTTATAAAGAGACCCAGTACTTC.

This chain links TRBV11-1 with TRBJ2-1; D may be TRBD2 (5 bases). Looked up from germline, CDR1 is SGHAT and CDR2 is FQDESV (reference sequence). Trimming stripped 2 bases from V and 3 bases from J, with 8 bases between. This CDR3 comprises 14 residues. CDR3 DNA: TGTGCCAGCAGCTTATGGAGCGGCTACAATGAGCAGTTCTTC. Its translation is CASSLWSGYNEQFF. The variable domain in full, completed from reference TRBV11-1 and TRBJ2-1, reads EAEVAQSPRYKITEKSQAVAFWCDPISGHATLYWYRQILGQGPELLVQFQDESVVDDSQLPKDRFSAERLKGVDSTLKIQPAELGDSAMYLCASSLWSGYNEQFFGPGTRLTVL.

The genes are TRBV5-1 and TRBJ2-5; a weak D match, TRBD1 (5 bases). V dropped 0 bases and J dropped 4 bases, with 25 bases sitting between them. The CDR3 contains 19 residues. Per the germline V gene, CDR1 is SGHRS and CDR2 is YFSETQ. As DNA, the CDR3 is TGCGCCAGCAGCTTGGTGGCCTCCTTCGACAGATTGGTGTCAGAGACCCAGTACTTC. Amino acid sequence: CASSLVASFDRLVSETQYF.

The V gene is TRBV7-2, the J gene TRBJ2-7; perhaps TRBD2 as D (6 bases). The CDR3 runs to 15 residues. Germline V CDR1 and CDR2: SGHTA, FQGNSA. Trimming removed 5 bases from V and 2 bases from J, with 16 bases in between. The CDR3 protein is CASSPELAKAYEQYF. Here the CDR3 DNA reads TGTGCCAGCAGCCCAGAACTAGCTAAAGCCTACGAGCAGTACTTC.

The chain carries TRBV9 and TRBJ2-2; no clear D. This CDR3 comprises 12 residues. With 6 bases removed from V and 4 bases from J, the gap between germline ends came to 7 bases. Germline lookup yields CDR1 SGDLS and CDR2 YYNGEE. The CDR3 sequence: CASTKGTGELFF. DNA of the CDR3: TGTGCCAGCACCAAGGGCACCGGGGAGCTGTTTTTT. Full variable domain (outside the CDR3, taken from reference TRBV9 and TRBJ2-2): DSGVTQTPKHLITATGQRVTLRCSPRSGDLSVYWYQQSLDQGLQFLIQYYNGEERAKGNILERFSAQQFPDLHSELNLSSLELGDSALYFCASTKGTGELFFGEGSRLTVL.

This sequence joins TRBV10-3 and TRBJ2-7; unclear D gene. Germline lookup yields CDR1 ENHRY and CDR2 SYGVKD. This CDR3 spans 13 amino acids. V was clipped by 1 base and J by 3 bases, with 7 bases between them. CDR3 nucleotide sequence: TGTGCCATCAGTGAGTGGGGAATCTACGAGCAGTACTTC. Encoded protein: CAISEWGIYEQYF.

V gene TRBV5-1 combines with J gene TRBJ2-2; D gene uncertain. V lost 4 bases to trimming and J lost 3 bases, with 13 bases between them. From germline, CDR1 is SGHRS and CDR2 YFSETQ. The CDR3 runs 15 residues. CDR3: CASSPHKTYTGELFF. For the CDR3, the DNA is TGCGCCAGCAGCCCACACAAAACTTACACCGGGGAGCTGTTTTTT.

The V and J genes are TRBV29-1 and TRBJ1-2; possible D gene TRBD1, 5 bases. This CDR3 is built from 12 residues. Per the germline V gene, CDR1 is SQVTM and CDR2 is ANQGSEA. V dropped 7 bases and J dropped 6 bases, with 15 bases sitting between them. The CDR3 DNA is TGCAGCGCACCGGGACGTGGCCATGGCTACACCTTC. Translation gives CSAPGRGHGYTF.